A selection of T cell receptor beta chains follows, all from one sample in a study of blood T cell repertoires in COVID-19. The data were produced by immunoSEQ multiplex PCR, yet TCRdb's version contains in-frame clones alone and is incomplete. The table includes 250,000 to 300,000 clones, 70% to 90% detected once. Material for sequencing was peripheral blood. The receptors were gathered from a woman in her twenties or thirties with COVID-19, enrolled during active disease. Each CDR3 is given with its conserved first and last residue. D genes are given only for firm matches. Size is stated for part of the rows, as once, few or many counts, or as a class when the clone is expanded.

J gene: TRBJ2-1
V gene: TRBV2
clone size: -
D gene: -
CDR3 DNA: TGTGCCAGCACCCCCCGTGGCGGTCCTGCCTACAATGAGCAGTTCTTC
CDR3 protein: CASTPRGGPAYNEQFF

J gene: TRBJ2-7
V gene: TRBV4-2
clone size: -
D gene: TRBD2
CDR3 DNA: TGTGCCAGCAGCCAAGATCATAGCGGGGGACCCTACGAGCAGTACTTC
CDR3 protein: CASSQDHSGGPYEQYF

J gene: TRBJ2-5
V gene: TRBV5-4
clone size: -
D gene: TRBD1
CDR3 DNA: TGTGCCAGCAGCCAGGGACAGGGGGCCCATCAAGAGACCCAGTACTTC
CDR3 protein: CASSQGQGAHQETQYF

J gene: TRBJ2-3
V gene: TRBV30
clone size: -
D gene: TRBD2
CDR3 DNA: TGTGCCTGGAGTCCCGGGGGGGCTAGCACAGATACGCAGTATTTT
CDR3 protein: CAWSPGGASTDTQYF

J gene: TRBJ1-1
V gene: TRBV5-5
clone size: few
D gene: -
CDR3 DNA: TGTGCCAGCAGCTTGGGTCGCAGGGCCATGAACACTGAAGCTTTCTTT
CDR3 protein: CASSLGRRAMNTEAFF

J gene: TRBJ1-2
V gene: TRBV4-2
clone size: once
D gene: -
CDR3 DNA: TGTGCCAGCAGCCAAGATGAGGGCAGCTATAACTATGGCTACACCTTC
CDR3 protein: CASSQDEGSYNYGYTF

J gene: TRBJ1-1
V gene: TRBV7-9
clone size: -
D gene: -
CDR3 DNA: TGTGCCAGCAGATCTCGGGCGGGCCCGAACACTGAAGCTTTCTTT
CDR3 protein: CASRSRAGPNTEAFF

J gene: TRBJ1-2
V gene: TRBV6-5
clone size: -
D gene: -
CDR3 DNA: TGTGCCAGCAGTCGCACAGGGTCTACCTATGGCTACACCTTC
CDR3 protein: CASSRTGSTYGYTF

J gene: TRBJ1-2
V gene: TRBV9
clone size: -
D gene: TRBD1
CDR3 DNA: TGTGCCAGCAGCGAGCAGGGGGCCCTAATCTATGGCTACACCTTC
CDR3 protein: CASSEQGALIYGYTF

J gene: TRBJ2-6
V gene: TRBV6-1
clone size: once
D gene: -
CDR3 DNA: TGTGCCAGCAGTGAAAAATTTGTCGGGGTGGCTGGGGCCAACGTCCTGACTTTC
CDR3 protein: CASSEKFVGVAGANVLTF

J gene: TRBJ1-2
V gene: TRBV19
clone size: few
D gene: TRBD1
CDR3 DNA: TGTGCCAGTAGTGGGAACCAGGGGGTTTATGGCTACACCTTC
CDR3 protein: CASSGNQGVYGYTF

J gene: TRBJ1-1
V gene: TRBV5-1
clone size: -
D gene: TRBD1
CDR3 DNA: TGCGCCAGCAGGGCCAAAGGGACAGGAAACACTGAAGCTTTCTTT
CDR3 protein: CASRAKGTGNTEAFF

J gene: TRBJ1-5
V gene: TRBV18
clone size: -
D gene: -
CDR3 DNA: TGTGCCAGCTCACCCGCGGGAAATCAGCCCCAGCATTTT
CDR3 protein: CASSPAGNQPQHF

J gene: TRBJ2-7
V gene: TRBV6-5
clone size: -
D gene: TRBD1
CDR3 DNA: TGTGCCAGCAGTCCCGACAGGGTTCGATCCTACGAGCAGTACTTC
CDR3 protein: CASSPDRVRSYEQYF

J gene: TRBJ1-2
V gene: TRBV5-6
clone size: once
D gene: -
CDR3 DNA: TGTGCCAGCAGCATGGGAGAATATGGCTACACCTTC
CDR3 protein: CASSMGEYGYTF

J gene: TRBJ1-1
V gene: TRBV18
clone size: once
D gene: TRBD1
CDR3 DNA: TGTGCCAGCTCACCAGGACAGGGGATGAACACTGAAGCTTTCTTT
CDR3 protein: CASSPGQGMNTEAFF

J gene: TRBJ2-3
V gene: TRBV19
clone size: -
D gene: TRBD2
CDR3 DNA: TGTGCCAGTAGGCCGACTAGCGGGGGGGCGAATACGCAGTATTTT
CDR3 protein: CASRPTSGGANTQYF

J gene: TRBJ2-2
V gene: TRBV24-1
clone size: -
D gene: TRBD1
CDR3 DNA: TGTGCCACCAGTGGGGACAGGAACACCGGGGAGCTGTTTTTT
CDR3 protein: CATSGDRNTGELFF

J gene: TRBJ2-2
V gene: TRBV4-1
clone size: -
D gene: TRBD1
CDR3 DNA: TGCGCCCGCAGCCAACTGGGGGTCAGGGGGTACCCCGGGGAGCTGTTTTTT
CDR3 protein: CARSQLGVRGYPGELFF

J gene: TRBJ2-7
V gene: TRBV19
clone size: -
D gene: -
CDR3 DNA: TGTGCCAGTAGTATGGGGAGCTCCGAGCAGTACTTC
CDR3 protein: CASSMGSSEQYF

J gene: TRBJ2-7
V gene: TRBV7-2
clone size: -
D gene: TRBD1
CDR3 DNA: TGTGCCAGCAGCTTGAGGACAGGAGACTACGAGCAGTACTTC
CDR3 protein: CASSLRTGDYEQYF

J gene: TRBJ1-1
V gene: TRBV7-9
clone size: -
D gene: -
CDR3 DNA: TGTGCCAGCAGCTTGCAGTCCCCTTCTGCTTTCTTT
CDR3 protein: CASSLQSPSAFF

J gene: TRBJ2-7
V gene: TRBV4-1
clone size: -
D gene: -
CDR3 DNA: TGCGCCAGCAGCCACGACGTTCAGGGGACCTACGAGCAGTACTTC
CDR3 protein: CASSHDVQGTYEQYF

J gene: TRBJ2-1
V gene: TRBV9
clone size: once
D gene: TRBD2
CDR3 DNA: TGTGCCAGCAGCGTAGCGGGAGGAACCCTAGCCGGGGAGCAGTTCTTC
CDR3 protein: CASSVAGGTLAGEQFF

J gene: TRBJ1-5
V gene: TRBV7-9
clone size: -
D gene: TRBD1
CDR3 DNA: TGTGCCAGCAGCCAGGGACAGGGAGGCAATCAGCCCCAGCATTTT
CDR3 protein: CASSQGQGGNQPQHF

J gene: TRBJ2-5
V gene: TRBV27
clone size: -
D gene: -
CDR3 DNA: TGTGCCAGCAGTGAACCGGGGGGCCGAAAAGAGACCCAGTACTTC
CDR3 protein: CASSEPGGRKETQYF

J gene: TRBJ2-5
V gene: TRBV18
clone size: -
D gene: -
CDR3 DNA: TGTGCCAGCTCACTCGCAGGGAACCAAGAGACCCAGTACTTC
CDR3 protein: CASSLAGNQETQYF

J gene: TRBJ2-1
V gene: TRBV5-4
clone size: -
D gene: -
CDR3 DNA: TGTGCCAGCAGCCTCACAGGATATCCTTACAATGAGCAGTTCTTC
CDR3 protein: CASSLTGYPYNEQFF

J gene: TRBJ2-1
V gene: TRBV13
clone size: -
D gene: -
CDR3 DNA: TGTGCCAGCAGCTTAGGCTCCGGATGGGACAAGGAGAATGAGCAGTTCTTC
CDR3 protein: CASSLGSGWDKENEQFF

J gene: TRBJ2-5
V gene: TRBV18
clone size: -
D gene: TRBD2
CDR3 DNA: TGTGCCAGCTCACCGGCGGGGGGACAACAAGAGACCCAGTACTTC
CDR3 protein: CASSPAGGQQETQYF

J gene: TRBJ1-5
V gene: TRBV6-4
clone size: -
D gene: TRBD1
CDR3 DNA: TGTGCCAGCAGTGACCCACAGCAGCGGGACAGGGTTAGCAATCAGCCCCAGCATTTT
CDR3 protein: CASSDPQQRDRVSNQPQHF

J gene: TRBJ1-6
V gene: TRBV5-3
clone size: -
D gene: -
CDR3 DNA: TGTGCCCCACACCACCCCTCTTCACCCCTCCACTTT
CDR3 protein: CAPHHPSSPLHF

J gene: TRBJ1-5
V gene: TRBV30
clone size: -
D gene: -
CDR3 DNA: TGTGCCTGGAGTGGGGAGGACAATCAGCCCCAGCATTTT
CDR3 protein: CAWSGEDNQPQHF

J gene: TRBJ2-7
V gene: TRBV10-2
clone size: -
D gene: TRBD2
CDR3 DNA: TGCGCCAGCATCGAGGGTAGCGGGGGGTTCTACTCCGAGCAGTACTTC
CDR3 protein: CASIEGSGGFYSEQYF

J gene: TRBJ2-2
V gene: TRBV9
clone size: few
D gene: TRBD1
CDR3 DNA: TGTGCCAGCAGGGCAGACAGGGCCTCCGGGGAGCTGTTTTTT
CDR3 protein: CASRADRASGELFF

J gene: TRBJ1-3
V gene: TRBV18
clone size: -
D gene: -
CDR3 DNA: TGTGCCAGCTCACCATTTACCAAGAGTGGAAACACCATATATTTT
CDR3 protein: CASSPFTKSGNTIYF

J gene: TRBJ2-5
V gene: TRBV4-1
clone size: -
D gene: TRBD2
CDR3 DNA: TGCGCCAGCAGCCAAGATAGGGAAGCGGGGGGGAGAGAGACCCAGTACTTC
CDR3 protein: CASSQDREAGGRETQYF

J gene: TRBJ2-3
V gene: TRBV5-1
clone size: -
D gene: TRBD2
CDR3 DNA: TGCGCCAGCAGCTTGGAGGGTCTAGCGGGGGTAAATACGCAGTATTTT
CDR3 protein: CASSLEGLAGVNTQYF

J gene: TRBJ2-7
V gene: TRBV7-9
clone size: -
D gene: -
CDR3 DNA: TGTGCCAGCAGCTTAGATCAGGGGCCCCCCTCCTACGAGCAGTACTTC
CDR3 protein: CASSLDQGPPSYEQYF

J gene: TRBJ2-2
V gene: TRBV27
clone size: few
D gene: -
CDR3 DNA: TGTGCCAGCAGGGGGTTGGGACTCAGCCCAACCGGGGAGCTGTTTTTT
CDR3 protein: CASRGLGLSPTGELFF

J gene: TRBJ2-2
V gene: TRBV11-3
clone size: few
D gene: TRBD2
CDR3 DNA: TGTGCCAGCAGCCCTCTGCGGGGGGGCCAGGGCGGGGAGCTGTTTTTT
CDR3 protein: CASSPLRGGQGGELFF

J gene: TRBJ1-1
V gene: TRBV12-5
clone size: -
D gene: -
CDR3 DNA: TGTGCTAGTGGCCCTACCGTACCTCCGTATAGAGAAGCTTTCTTT
CDR3 protein: CASGPTVPPYREAFF

J gene: TRBJ1-2
V gene: TRBV5-4
clone size: once
D gene: -
CDR3 DNA: TGTGCCAGCAGCAAGGGGTGGGGAGGCTATGGCTACACCTTC
CDR3 protein: CASSKGWGGYGYTF

J gene: TRBJ2-3
V gene: TRBV3-1/TRBV3-2
clone size: -
D gene: TRBD2
CDR3 DNA: TGTGCTGCGGGGGGGGCTTTCACAGATACGCAGTATTTT
CDR3 protein: CAAGGAFTDTQYF

J gene: TRBJ1-2
V gene: TRBV28
clone size: -
D gene: -
CDR3 DNA: TGTGCCAGCAGTTCACTGCGTAGGGGTGGCTACACCTTC
CDR3 protein: CASSSLRRGGYTF

J gene: TRBJ1-3
V gene: TRBV29-1
clone size: once
D gene: TRBD1
CDR3 DNA: TGCAGCGTTGGAGGGACAGGGGTAGGAAACACCATATATTTT
CDR3 protein: CSVGGTGVGNTIYF

J gene: TRBJ2-3
V gene: TRBV10-2
clone size: -
D gene: TRBD2
CDR3 DNA: TGCGCCAGCAGCCTTAGCGGGGGGCGGCCTAGCACAGATACGCAGTATTTT
CDR3 protein: CASSLSGGRPSTDTQYF

J gene: TRBJ1-2
V gene: TRBV5-6
clone size: -
D gene: TRBD1
CDR3 DNA: TGTGCCAGCAGCTTGGTGGACAGGAACTATGGCTACACCTTC
CDR3 protein: CASSLVDRNYGYTF

J gene: TRBJ2-2
V gene: TRBV2
clone size: -
D gene: -
CDR3 DNA: TGTGCCAGCACTACTTCCGGGGAGCTGTTTTTT
CDR3 protein: CASTTSGELFF

J gene: TRBJ1-1
V gene: TRBV13
clone size: -
D gene: -
CDR3 DNA: TGTGCCAGCAGCTTAAGGGGCCACAGCACTGAAGCTTTCTTT
CDR3 protein: CASSLRGHSTEAFF

J gene: TRBJ2-7
V gene: TRBV6-1
clone size: -
D gene: TRBD1
CDR3 DNA: TGTGCCAGCAGTGAAGCGGGACAGGGGTACGAGCAGTACTTC
CDR3 protein: CASSEAGQGYEQYF

J gene: TRBJ1-4
V gene: TRBV5-5
clone size: -
D gene: -
CDR3 DNA: TGTGCCAGCAGCTCACAGGGTTTAGGCGAAAAACTGTTTTTT
CDR3 protein: CASSSQGLGEKLFF

J gene: TRBJ1-6
V gene: TRBV15
clone size: -
D gene: -
CDR3 DNA: TGTGCCACCAGCCACCCATATAACACCTATAATTCACCCCTCCACTTT
CDR3 protein: CATSHPYNTYNSPLHF

J gene: TRBJ2-1
V gene: TRBV6-5
clone size: -
D gene: TRBD2
CDR3 DNA: TGTGCCAGCAGTTACAGGACTAGTCGGTATGAGCAGTTCTTC
CDR3 protein: CASSYRTSRYEQFF

J gene: TRBJ1-1
V gene: TRBV19
clone size: -
D gene: -
CDR3 DNA: TGTGCCAGTATTCTTGCAGGGGCGGGTGAAGCTTTCTTT
CDR3 protein: CASILAGAGEAFF

J gene: TRBJ1-4
V gene: TRBV7-9
clone size: -
D gene: -
CDR3 DNA: TGTGCCAGCAGCCCAGTTTTAAATGAAAAACTGTTTTTT
CDR3 protein: CASSPVLNEKLFF

J gene: TRBJ1-2
V gene: TRBV5-8
clone size: -
D gene: TRBD1
CDR3 DNA: TGTGCCAGCAGTCGTGGCGTGGGCAGGGGGCATGGCTACACCTTC
CDR3 protein: CASSRGVGRGHGYTF

J gene: TRBJ2-7
V gene: TRBV19
clone size: -
D gene: TRBD1
CDR3 DNA: TGTGCCAGTAGTCTAGGACAGGGGATCTACGAGCAGTACTTC
CDR3 protein: CASSLGQGIYEQYF

J gene: TRBJ2-5
V gene: TRBV7-9
clone size: -
D gene: -
CDR3 DNA: TGTGCCAGCAGCACAGACGTTCAAGAGACCCAGTACTTC
CDR3 protein: CASSTDVQETQYF